This T cell receptor (beta chain) was sequenced for a study of CD4 T cells in lung cancer (dated by TCRdb to between 2018 and 2021). Some background on the complete study: In the study, blood T cells of NSCLC patients were screened for responses to candidate mutation-encoded neoepitopes, and neoantigen-specific CD4+ T-cell clones and TCRs were isolated. Lung adenocarcinoma or squamous cell carcinoma was present in the resected patients, who were aged 60 to 69 at blood donation and were mostly former smokers. Treatments the patients had received before donating blood included platinum chemotherapy, and some of the patients were given nivolumab or pembrolizumab. Deep sequencing of TCRB was used to follow the frequency of neoantigen-specific clonotypes in tumor resections, non-adjacent lung and cultured T-cell products. Results and caveats for the whole study, not just this receptor: Because IFNgamma-sorted cells included nonspecific IFNgamma producers of unknown purity, the expanded lines ranged from monoclonal to oligoclonal. Some blood-derived responses might reflect in vitro priming of naive T cells or cross-reactivity rather than memory responses to the cancer.

This clone showed up just once. Its antigen is unknown. The input lacks base qualities; no much larger clone sits a single base away. The library was built by means of the immunoSEQ multiplex PCR assay. DNA was isolated using Qiagen DNeasy or QIAamp micro DNA kits, and TCRB was sequenced using the Adaptive Biotechnology human TCRB sequencing kit. TCRB libraries were sequenced on an Illumina MiSeq. The source study handled its data this way. TCRB sequence data were analyzed with the kit provider's software, and tumor enrichment of clonotype templates was tested with Fisher's exact test. TCRdb took this table from immuneACCESS and kept in-frame rearrangements with V and J called. Such tables lack part of the clones; where checked against another copy, unresolved V genes explain under half of the gap, and the rest is unexplained. From that table come the V and J calls and clone size; the DNA was used to work out D and trimming. The sample records several hundred clones, 92% of which are singletons. Roughly 70% of the sample is held by the ten biggest clonotypes.

Based on the germline V gene (reference sequence), the CDR1 and CDR2 sequences are SEHNR and FQNEAQ. V loses 5 bases, J loses 7 bases, and the germline ends lie 14 bases apart. The CDR3 sequence holds 13 residues, the cysteine and phenylalanine included. The DNA shown is the 39-base CDR3, in frame from base 1. PBMCs were stimulated with mutant 27-mer peptides plus IL21, IL7, IL15 and IL2 for 10 to 15 days, then restimulated with peptide-pulsed autologous B cells. After restimulation with peptide-pulsed B cells, live IFNgamma-secreting T cells were sorted on a FACS Aria2 by cytokine capture. Sorted cells were expanded for about 12 to 22 days at limiting dilution, approximately 3 or 10 cells per well, with irradiated allogeneic PBMCs, phytohemagglutinin and IL2. Peripheral blood samples or leukapheresis products were collected from the patients. The antigen specificity of expanded lines was screened by IFNgamma ELISA against autologous B cells pulsed with mutant peptides.

Sequenced material: a CD4+ T cell line or clone grown in culture. This receptor was taken from a woman aged 60-75 years with non-small cell lung cancer. Some clones in this sample may be carry-over from other donors' samples. The sequence is built from TRBV7-9 and TRBJ2-5, with the D segment identity uncertain. The nucleotides are TGTGCCAGCAGCCCCCCTATTCTAGGGACCCAGTACTTC. The translation is CASSPPILGTQYF.